This T cell receptor beta chain was captured in a study of T cell responses to AZD1222 COVID-19 vaccine. Study-wide findings and caveats: With dominance at 160-218 and 743-854, vaccine-associated CD4 TCRs spanned spike. Most donors were white British, females outnumbered males, and clonal diversity was possibly underestimated.

Produced via immunoSEQ multiplex PCR; TCRdb's table is partial and in-frame only. The sample carries about 75,000 clones, about nine tenths recorded once. Points on this clone: What it recognizes is unknown.

The CDR3 covers 12 residues. From germline, CDR1 is SGHKS and CDR2 YYEKEE (reference sequence). V was trimmed by 4 bases and J by 0 bases, leaving 3 bases between them. Researchers grouped second doses given at about 4 or about 12 weeks into one pool. This sequence was found in an adult who received the AZD1222 COVID-19 vaccine. The V call is TRBV5-5, the J call TRBJ2-3; no firm D call. Here the sequenced sample was peripheral blood, taken 28 days after the second AZD1222 dose. CDR3 sequence: CASSLSTDTQYF. The CDR3 nucleotides are TGTGCCAGCAGCCTTAGCACAGATACGCAGTATTTT.